The present T cell receptor beta chain was sequenced within a study of cytotoxic CD8 clonotypes in ibrutinib-treated CLL (dated by TCRdb to about 2021). Concerning the study at large: The cohort was composed of under 12 relapsed/refractory and around 15 treatment-naive patients; IGHV unmutated status was identified in about 17 patients. Every remission and progressive disease sample was obtained while ibrutinib was still being received by the patients. Response samples were obtained after a median of around 11 months of treatment, with a range of roughly 6 to 36 months. Cryopreserved peripheral blood mononuclear cells were obtained before treatment, at response, and at either sustained remission or disease progression. Of the approximately 90 participants in the trial, approximately 25 had longitudinal samples available. Partial responses were observed in about 25 patients and complete responses in 2; after a median follow-up of around 68 months, remission was maintained in approximately 15 patients and progression was observed in roughly twelve. On average, each sample had roughly 250,000 productive templates and approximately 100,000 productive rearrangements.

General study outcomes and caveats: Public clonotypes were found to be uncommon and were observed to contract or remain stable during treatment; the increase in clonality was shown to reflect expansion of private clonotypes at ibrutinib response. Clonality increased at ibrutinib response, stayed stable in sustained remission, and fell back toward baseline at progression. Sustained-remission and progressing patients did not have matched sampling times, and lymph node repertoires were not examined. At baseline, clonality was higher than in age-matched healthy donors and showed a strong correlation with circulating CD8+ T-cell counts.

What the time point label conveys for this sample: progressive disease on ibrutinib. Roughly 2 micrograms of genomic DNA were extracted from cryopreserved PBMCs for TCR beta library preparation. High-throughput TCR beta sequencing was performed on longitudinal blood samples from CLL patients receiving ibrutinib monotherapy. The patients took part in an open-label, single-center phase 2 trial of ibrutinib monotherapy. The goal of deep resolution MiSeq sequencing was a depth between 1 in 1 million and 1 in 200,000 T cells, and coverage averaged 10x per clonotype. The immunoSEQ hsTCRB Kit was used to generate the TCR beta libraries. In the paper's pipeline: Data were analyzed with ImmunoSEQ Data Assistant and ImmunoSEQ Analyzer, with V, D and J genes assigned per IMGT definitions. Clonality, with values ranging from 0 to 1, was calculated as one minus the normalized Shannon entropy of productive rearrangement frequencies. Public clonotype analysis was restricted to overrepresented clonotypes comprising at least 0.05% of each patient's repertoire. About a dozen age-matched healthy donor repertoires from immuneACCESS served as clonality controls. What TCRdb holds here is the immuneACCESS table cut down to in-frame rearrangements. Part of the clones is not present; checked against another copy, under half of the missing clones reflect an unresolved V gene, and the others are unexplained. The V and J calls and clone size were taken over from that table, and D and trimming were inferred from the DNA. The sample table records around 53,000 clones; roughly 54% of these occur just once. The ten largest clones capture more than 20% of the sample.

Worth noting for this clone: This receptor's antigen is unknown. Within one base of it there is no much larger clone, and no base qualities were kept.

CDR1 SGDLS and CDR2 YYNGEE were looked up in the germline V gene. V ends up 4 bases short and J 4 bases short, with an unmatched junction base count of 5. The CDR3 runs 14 residues from the cysteine to the phenylalanine. CDR3 DNA only is kept here, 42 bases in frame from base 1. This receptor was taken from a human donor with chronic lymphocytic leukemia. This specimen was PBMCs, taken at disease progression, from a patient treated with ibrutinib. The receptor chain draws on TRBV9 and TRBJ1-5, with 7 junctional bases fitting TRBD1. The DNA sequence follows: TGTGCCAGCAGCCCTCAGGGGGGGAATCAGCCCCAGCATTTT. The translation is CASSPQGGNQPQHF.